This TCR beta chain was captured by sequencing in a study of cytomegalovirus exposure and HLA in healthy donors (TCRdb year 2017). About the study as a whole: The roughly 670 repertoires of the first cohort and the roughly 110 validation repertoires were produced on the same platform, according to a later analysis. A separate validation cohort of approximately 130 different subjects was used in addition to the roughly 640-subject first cohort. To predict cytomegalovirus infection status, the study brought together high-throughput TCR immunosequencing, statistical association of individual TCRs with disease status, and machine learning. The study was designed to test whether signatures of past pathogen exposure could be identified by cataloging public T cell receptors.

To prepare the library, the immunoSEQ multiplex PCR assay was applied. Concerning the study's data processing: A statistical classification framework was built to diagnose cytomegalovirus status from the catalog of TCR beta chain sequences. TCRdb re-hosts the immuneACCESS table, in-frame sequences only. Its copies lack some clones; in the studies checked, an unresolved V gene accounts for under half of them, and the cause for the rest is not known. For V, J and clone size, that table is used; D and trimming come from the DNA. The sample profile shows roughly 250,000 clones; about 90% of them were found once. The ten most abundant clones make up roughly 0.4% of the sample. The CDR3 measures 14 amino acids from cysteine to phenylalanine. CDR3 DNA is the only sequence kept; it has 42 bases, read in frame from the first base. The germline V gene gives CDR1 as SGHDT and CDR2 as YYEEEE. V and J are trimmed by 4 bases and 0 bases, and the gene matches miss 2 bases of the junction.

The donors belonged to the validation cohort of about 120 subjects, which was separate from the 666-subject first cohort. The research as a whole found: All 120 or so repertoires were used to score co-occurrence in the validation cohort in a later analysis, because that analysis had no HLA typing for the cohort. Cytomegalovirus status was reported to be diagnosed by the classifier with high specificity and sensitivity in both the original and validation cohorts. In vitro tests confirmed that a few of the cytomegalovirus-associated TCR beta chains recognize cytomegalovirus antigens. The authors suggested that the approach could potentially be generalized to other disease states and immunological phenotypes. In a later analysis, TCRs clustered in the first cohort were found to also tend to co-occur in the 120 validation repertoires, with approximately 94% of cluster scores above 0. In the study, approximately 160 TCR beta chains were listed as associated with cytomegalovirus. Across donors, most TCR sequences were observed very rarely, whereas some public TCRs were present in many individuals.

Points on this clone: It has no known antigen specificity. Per-nucleotide qualities are absent, and no much larger clonotype sits a single base away.

Source material: PBMCs. The source of this sequence is a woman aged 18-35 years in good health and CMV-seronegative. The rearranged chain carries TRBV5-6 and TRBJ2-3; the junction holds 7 bases that match TRBD1. The encoded CDR3 is CASSAQGSTDTQYF. The nucleotide sequence is given as TGTGCCAGCAGCGCACAGGGGAGCACAGATACGCAGTATTTT.